The rows below give T cell receptor beta chains drawn from one sample of a study of spatial heterogeneity in lung cancer. TCRdb fed the 5' RACE reads into MiXCR, producing one record per CDR3 protein. The sample contains tens of thousands of distinct CDR3 sequences, roughly 12% of which appear only once. This sample comprised PBMCs, obtained at surgery. These receptors all come from a male donor with early-stage non-small cell lung cancer. The conserved cysteine and the conserved F or W are not part of the CDR3 here. A D gene is named only where the DNA matches it firmly.

>TRBV11-3|TRBJ2-2|TRBD2
ASSLYEAGAGELF
>TRBV3-1|TRBJ2-1|TRBD2
ATTIAGGSDEQF
>TRBV7-3|TRBJ2-3|NA
ASSLTPHASTDTQY
>TRBV11-2|TRBJ2-1|TRBD2
ASSLASGSRNEQF
>TRBV3-1|TRBJ2-3|TRBD2
ASSPTRARGGGATDTQY
>TRBV29-1|TRBJ2-7|TRBD2
SVGGLGLKEQY
>TRBV4-1|TRBJ1-6|NA
ASSQDHGGGNSPLH
>TRBV20-1|TRBJ2-3|NA
SAPVVPSSDDTQY
>TRBV28|TRBJ2-1|TRBD2
ASSLALGLAVYNEQF
>TRBV7-6|TRBJ2-1|TRBD2
ASSPGLVNEQF
>TRBV29-1|TRBJ2-5|TRBD1
SVVRWTGQETQY